The source of this T cell receptor (beta chain) is a study of shared clonotypes between healthy human individuals. Study-level points and caveats: Tissue TCR repertoires likely differ from these blood-only repertoires. Rarefaction gave evidence that sorted-subset sequencing remained incomplete despite large depth.

The donors were adults (healthy and HIV-negative) with no recent acute infections or vaccinations. The germline gives CDR1 SGHRS, CDR2 YFSETQ. The CDR3 sequence is 15 residues long. TCRdb's table, derived via immunoSEQ multiplex PCR, lists solely in-frame clones and lacks some. Here the sample spans about 1 million clones, about 75% being singletons. A remark on this clone: Its antigen remains unidentified.

The chain joins TRBV5-1 to TRBJ2-5; no firm D call. The end of the DNA fits TRBJ2-7 better, so the J call may be wrong. The sample was memory CD4+ T cells sorted from blood. Sample subset: CD45RA-negative fraction. The receptor comes from a man younger than 35 in good health. CDR3 bases: TGCGCCAGCAGCCCGATACCCTCCCTGACCTACGAGCAGTACTTC. As protein: CASSPIPSLTYEQYF.